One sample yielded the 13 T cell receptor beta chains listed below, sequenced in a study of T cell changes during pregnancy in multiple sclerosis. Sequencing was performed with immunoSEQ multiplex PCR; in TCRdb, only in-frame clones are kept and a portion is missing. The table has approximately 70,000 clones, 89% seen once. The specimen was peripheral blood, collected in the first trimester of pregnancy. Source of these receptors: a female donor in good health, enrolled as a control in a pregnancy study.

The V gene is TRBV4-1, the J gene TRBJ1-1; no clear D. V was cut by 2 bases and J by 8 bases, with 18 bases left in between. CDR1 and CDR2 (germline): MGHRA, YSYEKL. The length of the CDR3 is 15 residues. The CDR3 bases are TGCGCCAGCAGCCAACGATCCGGGTCATGGCAAGAAGCTTTCTTT. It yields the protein CASSQRSGSWQEAFF.

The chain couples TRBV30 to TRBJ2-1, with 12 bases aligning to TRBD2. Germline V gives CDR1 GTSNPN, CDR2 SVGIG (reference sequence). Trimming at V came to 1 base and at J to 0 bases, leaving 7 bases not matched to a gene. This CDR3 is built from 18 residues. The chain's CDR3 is CAWSGPGLAGTSYNEQFF. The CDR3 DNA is TGTGCCTGGAGTGGGCCAGGACTAGCGGGAACCTCCTACAATGAGCAGTTCTTC. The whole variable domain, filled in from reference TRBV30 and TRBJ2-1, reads SQTIHQWPATLVQPVGSPLSLECTVEGTSNPNLYWYRQAAGRGLQLLFYSVGIGQISSEVPQNLSASRPQDRQFILSSKKLLLSDSGFYLCAWSGPGLAGTSYNEQFFGPGTRLTVL.

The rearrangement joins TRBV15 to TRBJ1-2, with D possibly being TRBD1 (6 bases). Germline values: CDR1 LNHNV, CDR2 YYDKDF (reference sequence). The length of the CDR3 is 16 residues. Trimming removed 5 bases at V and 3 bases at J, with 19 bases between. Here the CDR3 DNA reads TGTGCCACCAGCCCCCAGGCGGGGGGCTTCCACTATGGCTACACCTTC. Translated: CATSPQAGGFHYGYTF.

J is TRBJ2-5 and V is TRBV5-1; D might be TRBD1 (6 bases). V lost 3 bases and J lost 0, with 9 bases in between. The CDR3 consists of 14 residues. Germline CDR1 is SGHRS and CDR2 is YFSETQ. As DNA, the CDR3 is TGCGCCAGCAGCTCCGACAGGAACCAAGAGACCCAGTACTTC. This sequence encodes CASSSDRNQETQYF. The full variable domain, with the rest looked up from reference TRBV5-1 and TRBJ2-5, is KAGVTQTPRYLIKTRGQQVTLSCSPISGHRSVSWYQQTPGQGLQFLFEYFSETQRNKGNFPGRFSGRQFSNSRSEMNVSTLELGDSALYLCASSSDRNQETQYFGPGTRLLVL.

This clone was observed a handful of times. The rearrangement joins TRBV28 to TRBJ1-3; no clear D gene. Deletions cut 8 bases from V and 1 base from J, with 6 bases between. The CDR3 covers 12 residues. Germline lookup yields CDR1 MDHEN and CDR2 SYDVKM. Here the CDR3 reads CASLGSGNTIYF. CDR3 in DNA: TGTGCCAGCCTCGGGTCTGGAAACACCATATATTTT. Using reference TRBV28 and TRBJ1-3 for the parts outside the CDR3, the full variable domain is DVKVTQSSRYLVKRTGEKVFLECVQDMDHENMFWYRQDPGLGLRLIYFSYDVKMKEKGDIPEGYSVSREKKERFSLILESASTNQTSMYLCASLGSGNTIYFGEGSWLTVV.

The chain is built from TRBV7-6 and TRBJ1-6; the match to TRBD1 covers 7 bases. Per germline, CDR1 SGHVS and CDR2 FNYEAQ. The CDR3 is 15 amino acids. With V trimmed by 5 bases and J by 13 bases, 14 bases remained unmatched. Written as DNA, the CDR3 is TGTGCCAGCAGCCCCGGGGGGGGACAGTCCGAGCCCCTCCACTTT. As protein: CASSPGGGQSEPLHF. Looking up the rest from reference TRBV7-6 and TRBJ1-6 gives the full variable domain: GAGVSQSPRYKVTKRGQDVALRCDPISGHVSLYWYRQALGQGPEFLTYFNYEAQQDKSGLPNDRFSAERPEGSISTLTIQRTEQRDSAMYRCASSPGGGQSEPLHFGNGTRLTVT.

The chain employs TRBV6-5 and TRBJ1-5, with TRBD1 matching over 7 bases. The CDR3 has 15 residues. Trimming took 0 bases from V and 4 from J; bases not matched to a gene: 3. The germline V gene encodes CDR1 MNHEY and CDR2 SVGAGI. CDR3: CASSYSRQGNQPQHF. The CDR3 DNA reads TGTGCCAGCAGTTACTCACGACAGGGTAATCAGCCCCAGCATTTT.

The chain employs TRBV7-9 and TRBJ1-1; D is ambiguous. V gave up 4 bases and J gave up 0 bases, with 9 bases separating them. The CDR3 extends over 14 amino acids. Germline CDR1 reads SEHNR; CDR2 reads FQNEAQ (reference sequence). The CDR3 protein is CASSSAQLNTEAFF. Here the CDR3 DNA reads TGTGCCAGCAGCTCAGCACAGCTGAACACTGAAGCTTTCTTT. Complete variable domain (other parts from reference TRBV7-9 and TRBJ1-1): DTGVSQNPRHKITKRGQNVTFRCDPISEHNRLYWYRQTLGQGPEFLTYFQNEAQLEKSRLLSDRFSAERPKGSFSTLEIQRTEQGDSAMYLCASSSAQLNTEAFFGQGTRLTVV.

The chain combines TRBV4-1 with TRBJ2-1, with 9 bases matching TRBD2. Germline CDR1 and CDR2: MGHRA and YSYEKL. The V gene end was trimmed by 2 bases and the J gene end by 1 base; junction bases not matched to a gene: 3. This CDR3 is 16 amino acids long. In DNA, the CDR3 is TGCGCCAGCAGCCAACCCGCGGGGGGGTCCTACAATGAGCAGTTCTTC. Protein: CASSQPAGGSYNEQFF.

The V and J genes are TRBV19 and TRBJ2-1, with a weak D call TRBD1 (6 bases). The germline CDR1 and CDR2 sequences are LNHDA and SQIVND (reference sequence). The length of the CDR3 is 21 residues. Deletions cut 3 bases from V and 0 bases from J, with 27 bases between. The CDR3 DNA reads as TGTGCCAGTAGTATTCCCCCCGGATGGGAAGGGGGTCTCGGCTCCTACAATGAGCAGTTCTTC. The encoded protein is CASSIPPGWEGGLGSYNEQFF.

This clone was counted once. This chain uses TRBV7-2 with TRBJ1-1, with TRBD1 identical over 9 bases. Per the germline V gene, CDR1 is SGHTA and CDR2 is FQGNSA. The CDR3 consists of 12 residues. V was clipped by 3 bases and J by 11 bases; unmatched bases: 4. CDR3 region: CASSFRDRVAFF. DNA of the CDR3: TGTGCCAGCAGCTTCCGGGACAGGGTGGCTTTCTTT.

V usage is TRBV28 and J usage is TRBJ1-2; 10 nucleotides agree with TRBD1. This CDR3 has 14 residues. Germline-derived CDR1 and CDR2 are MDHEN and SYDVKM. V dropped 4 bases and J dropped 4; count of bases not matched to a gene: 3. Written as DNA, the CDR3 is TGTGCCAGCAGTTCCGGGACAGGGGTCTATGGCTACACCTTC. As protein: CASSSGTGVYGYTF.

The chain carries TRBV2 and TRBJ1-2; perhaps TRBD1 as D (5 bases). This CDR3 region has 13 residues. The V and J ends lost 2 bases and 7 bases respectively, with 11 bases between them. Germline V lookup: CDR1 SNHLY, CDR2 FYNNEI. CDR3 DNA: TGTGCCAGCAGTGAACCGGCGGGGGGTGGCTACACCTTC. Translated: CASSEPAGGGYTF.